This record looks at one TCR delta chain sequence and its context. Its cognate antigen is unknown. After removal of 3 bases from V and 0 bases from J, the junction contained 7 bases not matched to a gene. The CDR3 loop spans 17 amino acids. Germline V CDR1 and CDR2: TSWWSYY, QGS. This sample is part of a study of Vδ1+ human thymocytes. Study-level points and caveats: Thymic TRG and TRD repertoires appeared highly polyclonal. Unlike peripheral blood Vdelta1+ controls, thymic delta-chain sequences included about 20% Vdelta2 and few Vdelta3.

RNA was extracted from the cells and then reverse transcribed. CDR3 amplicons came from multiplex PCR with pooled V-gene forward and constant-region reverse primers. TCRdb re-analyzed the multiplex PCR reads via CATT. The sample lists 54,000 or so delta-chain clones; about 15% were seen once. V usage is TRDV1 and J usage is TRDJ1; TRDD3 agrees at 10 bases. Material: Vdelta1+ gamma-delta thymocytes from the thymus. Subset defined: FACS-sorted CD3+ TCRalphabeta- TCRVdelta1+ TCRVdelta2- thymocytes. The source of this sequence is a boy in the first two years of life who had congenital heart surgery. The CDR3 spells CALGDRGGYPYTDKLIF. The CDR3, as DNA: TGTGCTCTTGGGGATCGTGGGGGATACCCGTACACCGATAAACTCATCTTT.